The T cell receptor (beta chain) under discussion was sequenced for a study of somatic mutations in cytotoxic T cells in rheumatoid arthritis. Study in general: Patient blood, which was peripheral blood collected as 30 ml EDTA, was drawn right after diagnosis and before any treatment started.

This CDR3 is built from 12 residues. CDR1 GTSNPN and CDR2 SVGIG come from the germline V gene (reference sequence). V was clipped by 8 bases and J by 8 bases, with 18 bases between them. Some clones are missing from TCRdb's copy, which holds only in-frame ones; the method was immunoSEQ multiplex PCR. Of tens of thousands of clones in the sample, approximately 78% were seen once. The genes are TRBV30 and TRBJ1-1; D may be TRBD1 (5 bases). The sequence derives from an adult with rheumatoid arthritis. Material for sequencing was CD8+ T cells sorted from blood. The CDR3 region has the DNA TGTGCCCCCCGGGAGGAGGGGCTCGAAGCTTTCTTT. Translating it yields CAPREEGLEAFF.